This entry features one T cell receptor beta chain sequence. Its target antigen remains unknown. Qualities for individual bases were not recorded, and no much larger clone is one base off. The germline V gene (reference sequence) provides CDR1 SGHNT and CDR2 YYREEE. V is cut back by 4 bases and J by 4 bases, with 7 bases in the junction unmatched. The CDR3 runs 14 amino acids, cysteine and phenylalanine included. Left in the record is the CDR3 DNA by itself, 42 bases read in frame from the first base. In the ViraFEST assay, PBMC were stimulated with viral peptide pools, and TCR sequencing was then used to find antigen-specific CD4+ T cell clonotypes based on their expansion. After roughly 11 days of culture, CD4+ T cells were isolated with the EasySep CD4+ T cell isolation kit. PCR-confirmed SARS-CoV-2 infection had occurred in convalescent patients between March and December 2020, before the Alpha, Beta and Delta variants emerged in the United States. Each well held 2 million to 2.5 million PBMC cultured in IMDM containing roughly 5.1% human AB serum, roughly 9.9 IU/ml IL-2 and gentamicin, along with around 9.1 ug/ml peptides. On days 3 and 7, half of the culture medium was replaced with fresh IL-2-containing medium. Each peptide stimulation condition was cultured in triplicate wells unless otherwise noted. PBMC were separated from whole blood using Ficoll-Paque Plus gradient centrifugation and were then either cryopreserved at -140C or used fresh. Genomic DNA was extracted from cultured CD4+ T cells with the QIAamp micro DNA kit.

The source of the sample is a study of vaccination effects on CD4 cells after COVID-19 (dated 2022 in TCRdb). For context, the study as a whole: Two doses of either the BNT162b2 or the mRNA-1273 mRNA SARS-CoV-2 vaccine were administered to participants. SARS-CoV-2 spike-specific CD4+ TCR repertoires were compared before and after mRNA vaccination in COVID-19 convalescent patients and in infection-naive vaccine recipients. The Oncomine TCR Beta short-read assay on an Illumina iSeq 100 was used to sequence cultures from other donors in the study. A total of nine to ten COVID-19 convalescent patients and a handful of SARS-CoV-2-naive healthy vaccine recipients were included in the full study. Pre-vaccine samples were drawn from a couple of convalescent patients 16 days and one week before the first dose, at 142 and 148 days after COVID-19 diagnosis.

Paper-wide results and their limitations: In convalescent patients, the post-vaccine spike-reactive repertoire was composed mainly of new vaccine-induced clones that were largely distinct from infection-induced clones. Limitations of the study were the small number of convalescent patients and the absence of early post-infection timepoints. At late post-vaccination timepoints, both infection-induced and vaccine-induced clones showed marked clonal contraction, consistent with waning T cell responses.

The library was obtained by the immunoSEQ multiplex PCR assay. DNA from the cultured, isolated CD4+ T cells was subjected to TCR beta CDR3 sequencing. Under the source paper's analysis protocol: Non-productive TCR sequences were removed, reads were trimmed to the CDR3 region, and CDR3s of at least 7 amino acids were retained. Antigen-specific clonotypes were identified with the MANAFEST web app by comparing expansion in peptide wells against reference cultures. For clones to be considered positive, expansion at FDR<0.05 versus reference and all other wells, an odds ratio above 5, and a frequency above 0.1% in two replicate wells were required. Cross-reactive clonotypes were defined as significantly expanded in SARS-CoV-2 spike wells and in at least one common cold coronavirus spike condition. Using the stringdist R package, CDR3 similarity was measured by Levenshtein distance, and unrooted trees were constructed with ape in R 3.6.1. TCRdb carries this immuneACCESS record with in-frame sequences only. Its versions omit some clonotypes, under half of them owing to an unresolved V gene in the studies checked, with the rest unexplained. Clone size and the V and J calls come from that table; the DNA yielded D and trimming. The sample contains about 45,000 clones, roughly four fifths of them found a single time. Of the sample, 25% to 35% is held by the ten largest clones.

The rearrangement joined TRBV5-4 to TRBJ2-7; TRBD2 lines up with 8 middle nucleotides. This clonotype was sampled from a human donor who had a prior SARS-CoV-2 infection. This material consisted of CD4+ T cells from PBMCs cultured with a peptide pool, taken before COVID-19 vaccination. The nucleotides read TGTGCCAGCAGCAAAACTAGCGGCCTATACGAGCAGTACTTC. Its protein product is CASSKTSGLYEQYF.